Listed below are T cell receptor beta chains from one sample, sequenced in a study of CD8 T cells in Susac syndrome. TCRdb re-derived calls from the immunoSEQ multiplex PCR reads in MiXCR, one entry per CDR3 protein. The sample includes approximately 130,000 distinct CDR3 sequences, about 90% seen only once; the top ten take around 0.24%. Specimen: CD8+ T cells from PBMCs. These receptor sequences come from a human donor with multiple sclerosis. Both conserved end residues are trimmed from each CDR3.

CDR3 protein: ASSQETGARYGYT
V gene: TRBV4-2
J gene: TRBJ1-2

CDR3 protein: ASSPGTSEYNEQF
V gene: TRBV12-3/TRBV12-4
J gene: TRBJ2-1

CDR3 protein: ASSQEYRLSYEQY
V gene: TRBV4-1
J gene: TRBJ2-7

CDR3 protein: ASSQPDRGLFGQETQY
V gene: TRBV4-1
J gene: TRBJ2-5

CDR3 protein: SARLTSGSYEQY
V gene: TRBV20-1
J gene: TRBJ2-7

CDR3 protein: ASSQAETNFYGYT
V gene: TRBV3-1
J gene: TRBJ1-2

CDR3 protein: ASSWSREKLF
V gene: TRBV13
J gene: TRBJ1-4

CDR3 protein: ASSLTETGYEQY
V gene: TRBV27
J gene: TRBJ2-7

CDR3 protein: ASSPADTQY
V gene: TRBV11-2
J gene: TRBJ2-3

CDR3 protein: ASTPTDRLVFNQPQH
V gene: TRBV6-1
J gene: TRBJ1-5

CDR3 protein: ASSVSPSGAGAYEQY
V gene: TRBV9
J gene: TRBJ2-7

CDR3 protein: ASSSTPLAVNTGELF
V gene: TRBV27
J gene: TRBJ2-2

CDR3 protein: ASSEFEGAEQY
V gene: TRBV25-1
J gene: TRBJ2-7

CDR3 protein: ASSQGLEADTQY
V gene: TRBV4-3
J gene: TRBJ2-3

CDR3 protein: ASRCLMGSETQY
V gene: TRBV7-2
J gene: TRBJ2-5

CDR3 protein: ASISPGLARFLTYNEQF
V gene: TRBV9
J gene: TRBJ2-1

CDR3 protein: SARGGLAGGFYEQY
V gene: TRBV20-1
J gene: TRBJ2-7

CDR3 protein: ASSDWGLLNQPQH
V gene: TRBV2
J gene: TRBJ1-5

CDR3 protein: ASGYVGDTQY
V gene: TRBV12-5
J gene: TRBJ2-3

CDR3 protein: ASSFVTGDNQPQH
V gene: TRBV12-3/TRBV12-4
J gene: TRBJ1-5

CDR3 protein: ASSSSSVYEQY
V gene: TRBV7-3
J gene: TRBJ2-7

CDR3 protein: ASSSPLAVQETQY
V gene: TRBV28
J gene: TRBJ2-5

CDR3 protein: ASSQDRAGAYYEQY
V gene: TRBV4-3
J gene: TRBJ2-7